This T cell receptor beta chain was sequenced during a study of blood T cell repertoires in COVID-19 (dated by TCRdb to the early 2020s). In the study overall: The collaborator samples originated in the United States, Italy and Spain and spanned the acute and convalescent phases of COVID-19. The samples were drawn from two sources: the first 160 participants of the ongoing ImmuneRACE study, and over 950 subjects contributed by 6 global collaborators. The prospective study material was composed of cDNA or gDNA derived from T cells, B-cell-depleted T cells, or PBMCs. The dataset comprised deeply sampled blood TCRbeta repertoires from subjects exposed to, actively infected with, or recovered from COVID-19. The sample metadata nearly always contained a de-identified subject ID, COVID-19 status, age in years and sex. The repertoires were released in a freely available public database intended as a resource for research on the immune response to SARS-CoV-2. HLA class I and class II types, where available, came from metadata supplied by the sample provider rather than from assay-based typing.

The study at large found these results: The amount of clinical and demographic metadata varied by source and participant and was provided uncurated.

The germline V end is reduced by 6 bases and the J end by 6 bases; junction bases left unmatched: 12. The cysteine opens and the phenylalanine closes a CDR3 of 15 amino acids. Just the 45-base CDR3 DNA is kept, in frame starting at base 1. CDR1 and CDR2 are drawn from the germline V gene: MDHEN, SYDVKM. TCRbeta CDR3 regions were amplified from genomic DNA by means of the immunoSEQ Assay, a bias-controlled multiplex PCR. On the authors' methods: The number of nucleated cells in each sample was estimated by amplification of reference gene primers within the assay. To quantify the absolute abundance of each unique TCRbeta CDR3 rearrangement, sequence reads were collapsed and filtered. Productive Simpson clonality was computed per sample as the square root of Simpson's diversity index over productive rearrangements. TCRdb carries this immuneACCESS record with in-frame sequences only. Its versions omit some clonotypes, under half of them owing to an unresolved V gene in the studies checked, with the rest unexplained. The V and J calls and clone size are taken from that table; D and trimming were inferred from the DNA. The sample includes under 300,000 clones, with around 83% observed a single time. Approximately 1.5% of the sample is in the top ten clones.

Notes on this clone: Its antigen is currently not known. The record has no base qualities; no much larger clone is one base away.

A second Seattle source provided samples from volunteer blood donors who had recovered from COVID-19. Whole blood was collected in K2EDTA tubes by collaborating institutions according to the institutions' own protocols. For TCRbeta analysis, collaborators shipped samples in one of three forms: frozen whole blood, isolated PBMCs, or DNA extracted from either of those sample types. Specimen: peripheral blood. The clonotype comes from a woman aged 40 to 50 who had recovered from COVID-19. The chain was built from TRBV28 and TRBJ1-2, with 8 bases in between that match TRBD1. Here the CDR3 is given as CASSTWTGQVHGYTF. The nucleotides are TGTGCCAGCAGCACCTGGACAGGGCAGGTTCATGGCTACACCTTC.